Shown below are 27 T cell receptor beta chains from a single sample sequenced in a study of OX40 agonist ivuxolimab in advanced cancers. The repertoire was sequenced with immunoSEQ multiplex PCR; TCRdb's copy has only in-frame clones and lacks some. The table includes 75,000 to 100,000 clones, around 91% detected once. The sample consisted of CD4+ or CD8+ T cells sorted from blood, taken in a trial of the OX40 agonist ivuxolimab. Source of these receptors: an adult with an advanced solid tumor such as melanoma, head and neck, liver or kidney cancer.

The chain is built from TRBV7-3 and TRBJ2-3; no clear D. This CDR3 is built from 13 residues. Trimming removed 5 bases at V and 5 bases at J, with 11 bases between. Germline V gene data show CDR1 as SGHTA and CDR2 as FQGTGA. The CDR3 region has the DNA TGTGCCAGCAGCCTCCAATCGGAAGATACGCAGTATTTT. The encoded protein is CASSLQSEDTQYF.

The chain combines TRBV6-5 with TRBJ1-5; the D gene is possibly TRBD1 (5 bases). Germline CDR1 is MNHEY and CDR2 is SVGAGI. With 4 bases removed from V and 14 bases from J, the gap between germline ends came to 15 bases. The CDR3 spans 12 residues. CDR3 sequence (DNA): TGTGCCAGCAGTTCCCCGGGCGGAGGGGAGCATTTT. This sequence encodes CASSSPGGGEHF.

The chain employs TRBV7-2 and TRBJ2-7; 9 bases line up with TRBD2. Germline loops: CDR1 SGHTA, CDR2 FQGNSA. CDR3 length: 14 residues. The V gene end was trimmed by 7 bases and the J gene end by 0 bases; junction bases not matched to a gene: 4. DNA for the CDR3: TGTGCCAGCAAAAGCGGGAGGAGCTCCTACGAGCAGTACTTC. Translation: CASKSGRSSYEQYF.

This rearrangement joins TRBV28 to TRBJ2-5; no reliable D call. The CDR3 covers 14 residues. The germline V gene encodes CDR1 MDHEN and CDR2 SYDVKM. With 2 bases removed from V and 2 bases from J, the gap between germline ends came to 9 bases. The CDR3 is CASSLGVRQETQYF. The CDR3 nucleotides read TGTGCCAGCAGTTTAGGCGTCAGACAAGAGACCCAGTACTTC. The full variable domain, in which reference TRBV28 and TRBJ2-5 provide the parts outside the CDR3, is DVKVTQSSRYLVKRTGEKVFLECVQDMDHENMFWYRQDPGLGLRLIYFSYDVKMKEKGDIPEGYSVSREKKERFSLILESASTNQTSMYLCASSLGVRQETQYFGPGTRLLVL.

The chain combines TRBV6-5 with TRBJ1-1, with TRBD1 matching over 7 bases. With 6 bases clipped from V and 4 bases from J, the junction kept 5 bases outside the gene matches. Germline CDR1 and CDR2: MNHEY and SVGAGI. The CDR3 spans 13 residues. The CDR3, as DNA: TGTGCCAGCAGAGGACAGGCCGGCACTGAAGCTTTCTTT. Protein: CASRGQAGTEAFF.

The rearrangement links TRBV7-2 to TRBJ1-2; D gene unclear. Trimming cost V 5 bases and J 2 bases, with 15 bases left between them. The CDR3 runs 15 residues. Germline lookup yields CDR1 SGHTA and CDR2 FQGNSA. The CDR3 nucleotides read TGTGCCAGCAGCCAAACTACACTACAGAACTATGGCTACACCTTC. This sequence encodes CASSQTTLQNYGYTF.

The sample holds one count of this clone. The V call is TRBV4-3, the J call TRBJ1-6, with D uncertain. Germline assignment: CDR1 LGHNA and CDR2 YSLEER. The CDR3 runs 13 residues. V lost 1 base and J lost 7, with 5 bases in between. CDR3 DNA sequence: TGCGCCAGCAGCCAAGGACGAAATTCACCCCTCCACTTT. Its translation is CASSQGRNSPLHF.

CDR3: CASSLRDRGHLGNEQFF. CDR3 nucleotides: TGTGCCAGCAGCCTAAGGGACAGGGGGCATTTGGGCAATGAGCAGTTCTTC. The gene calls are TRBV11-3 and TRBJ2-1; 12 bases line up with TRBD1. V lost 5 bases to trimming and J lost 6 bases; unmatched junction nucleotides: 11. CDR3 length equals 17 residues. Germline values: CDR1 SGHNT, CDR2 YENEEA.

Regarding this clone: This CDR3 is also generated by other DNA sequences in the sample. The chain links TRBV19 to TRBJ2-2; the D gene could be TRBD1 or TRBD2 (5 bases each). Germline V gene sequence: CDR1 LNHDA, CDR2 SQIVND (reference sequence). V shed 6 bases and J shed 0 bases, with 11 bases lying between them. This CDR3 spans 15 amino acids. DNA of the CDR3: TGTGCCAGTAGCCCGGGACGACCGAACACCGGGGAGCTGTTTTTT. It codes for CASSPGRPNTGELFF. Based on the CDR3 plus reference TRBV19 and TRBJ2-2, the full variable domain is DGGITQSPKYLFRKEGQNVTLSCEQNLNHDAMYWYRQDPGQGLRLIYYSQIVNDFQKGDIAEGYSVSREKKESFPLTVTSAQKNPTAFYLCASSPGRPNTGELFFGEGSRLTVL.

V and J are TRBV7-2 and TRBJ2-7; 11 positions match TRBD2. The CDR3 runs 16 residues. Germline V gene data show CDR1 as SGHTA and CDR2 as FQGNSA. Trimming took 3 bases from V and 0 from J; bases not matched to a gene: 4. This chain's CDR3 is CASSLSLAGGSYEQYF. DNA of the CDR3: TGTGCCAGCAGCTTGAGCCTAGCGGGGGGCTCCTACGAGCAGTACTTC.

V gene TRBV19 combines with J gene TRBJ1-4; weak D call: TRBD1 (5 bases). The germline gives CDR1 LNHDA, CDR2 SQIVND (reference sequence). Trimming stripped 7 bases from V and 5 bases from J, with 11 bases between. The CDR3 sequence is 13 residues long. The CDR3 here is CASTRRDNEKLFF. The CDR3 DNA reads as TGTGCCAGTACCCGCAGGGACAATGAAAAACTGTTTTTT.

The V call is TRBV5-1, the J call TRBJ2-1, with TRBD2 matching over 10 bases. The germline V gene encodes CDR1 SGHRS and CDR2 YFSETQ. Trimming at V came to 3 bases and at J to 8 bases, leaving 8 bases not matched to a gene. This CDR3 has 15 amino acids. The chain's CDR3 is CASSSELAGVHEQFF. CDR3 bases: TGCGCCAGCAGCTCGGAGCTAGCGGGAGTACATGAGCAGTTCTTC.

The chain links TRBV14 to TRBJ2-2; D uncertain. Germline assignment: CDR1 SGHDN and CDR2 FVKESK. The ends were cut back, 0 bases at V and 4 bases at J, with 9 bases in the middle. This CDR3 comprises 15 residues. As DNA, the CDR3 is TGTGCCAGCAGCCAAGATCAACTTCCCACCGGGGAGCTGTTTTTT. This sequence encodes CASSQDQLPTGELFF.

The chain joins TRBV27 to TRBJ2-2; D gene unclear. This CDR3 has 14 residues. Trimming shortened V by 5 bases and J by 5 bases, and 12 bases separated the two germline ends. CDR1 is MNHEY, CDR2 SMNVEV, per germline (reference sequence). For the CDR3, the DNA is TGTGCCAGCAGTAAGGAGTATCTTACCGGGGAGCTGTTTTTT. It encodes CASSKEYLTGELFF.

The rearrangement links TRBV28 to TRBJ2-7; D possibly matches TRBD1 or TRBD2 (6 bases each). The germline V gene encodes CDR1 MDHEN and CDR2 SYDVKM. With 8 bases removed from V and 2 bases from J, the gap between germline ends came to 19 bases. CDR3 length equals 15 residues. The CDR3 DNA follows: TGTGCCAGCGGACTACCTGGGGGCGGACCCTACGAGCAGTACTTC. It codes for CASGLPGGGPYEQYF.

The chain has TRBV11-3 and TRBJ2-5; 13 bases fit TRBD2. After removal of 5 bases from V and 1 base from J, the junction contained 4 bases not matched to a gene. Germline V CDR1 and CDR2: SGHNT, YENEEA. The CDR3 loop spans 16 amino acids. CDR3 region: CASSPGLAGIQETQYF. CDR3 in DNA: TGTGCCAGCAGCCCGGGACTAGCGGGAATCCAAGAGACCCAGTACTTC.

The V and J genes are TRBV7-9 and TRBJ2-7, with D maybe TRBD1 (5 bases). This CDR3 comprises 14 residues. Trimming pared 5 bases from V and 6 bases from J, leaving 17 bases between. Germline-derived CDR1 and CDR2 are SEHNR and FQNEAQ (reference sequence). This CDR3 reads CASSPDHWGLEQYF. In DNA form, the CDR3 reads TGTGCCAGCAGCCCAGATCACTGGGGCCTCGAGCAGTACTTC. Full variable domain (outside the CDR3, taken from reference TRBV7-9 and TRBJ2-7): DTGVSQNPRHKITKRGQNVTFRCDPISEHNRLYWYRQTLGQGPEFLTYFQNEAQLEKSRLLSDRFSAERPKGSFSTLEIQRTEQGDSAMYLCASSPDHWGLEQYFGPGTRLTVT.

This chain uses TRBV11-2 with TRBJ1-2; D ambiguous. Germline V gene lookup returns CDR1 SGHAT and CDR2 FQNNGV. This CDR3 has 13 residues. Trimming took 1 base from V and 8 from J, leaving 11 bases between them. The CDR3 is CASSLGAPGGYTF. As DNA, the CDR3 is TGTGCCAGCAGCTTAGGCGCGCCTGGGGGCTACACCTTC.

The chain joins TRBV18 to TRBJ2-7, with D maybe TRBD1 (5 bases). The germline V gene has CDR1 KGHSH and CDR2 LQKENI. Trimming pared 6 bases from V and 0 bases from J, leaving 15 bases between. The CDR3 extends over 15 amino acids. This CDR3 is CASSSRALSSYEQYF. The CDR3 region has the DNA TGTGCCAGCTCGTCCAGGGCCCTAAGCTCCTACGAGCAGTACTTC.

This chain uses TRBV7-3 with TRBJ2-2; 7 bases are shared with TRBD1. V was clipped by 4 bases and J by 7 bases; unmatched bases: 6. CDR3 length: 14 residues. CDR1 is SGHTA, CDR2 FQGTGA, per germline. CDR3 DNA sequence: TGTGCCAGCAGCTCGACAGGGACCCACGGGGAGCTGTTTTTT. Amino acid sequence: CASSSTGTHGELFF.

The chain uses TRBV21-1 and TRBJ2-7; the table's D call, TRBD2, was not checked against the DNA. TRBV21-1 is described as a pseudogene. This CDR3 region has 12 residues. In DNA form, the CDR3 reads TGTGCCAGCAGCAAAGTCGGAGGGGGGGAGTACTTC. It translates to CASSKVGGGEYF.

The count of this clone is one. The CDR3 DNA is TGTGCCAGCAGTACAATCTCCGGGACAGTTGGCTCTGGAAACACCATATATTTT. Translation gives CASSTISGTVGSGNTIYF. This chain joins TRBV28 and TRBJ1-3; 7 bases fit TRBD1. The trim removed 5 bases at V and 0 bases at J, leaving 13 bases unmatched. CDR1 and CDR2 (germline): MDHEN, SYDVKM. This CDR3 spans 18 amino acids.

The genes are TRBV13 and TRBJ1-2; 9 bases map to TRBD1. The V and J ends lost 5 bases and 4 bases, in that order; junction bases with no gene match: 8. Germline CDR1 PRHDT, CDR2 FYEKMQ (reference sequence). CDR3 size: 15 residues. The CDR3 region is CASSEGQGNFYGYTF. In nucleotides, the CDR3 is TGTGCCAGCAGCGAGGGACAGGGCAACTTCTATGGCTACACCTTC.

V and J are TRBV6-1 and TRBJ2-1, with 12 bases matching TRBD1. Germline V gene sequence: CDR1 MNHNS, CDR2 SASEGT. The CDR3 is 15 amino acids. V trimming: 7 bases; J trimming: 8 bases; junction bases outside the gene matches: 9. CDR3 sequence: CASIGTGGFVDEQFF. DNA for the CDR3: TGTGCCAGCATTGGGACAGGGGGCTTCGTCGATGAGCAGTTCTTC.

CDR3 loop: CASSLDSGRKAEQFF. Here the CDR3 DNA reads TGTGCCAGCAGCTTAGATAGCGGGAGGAAGGCTGAGCAGTTCTTC. This chain connects TRBV7-2 to TRBJ2-1; 10 bases agree with TRBD2. Germline CDR1 and CDR2: SGHTA and FQGNSA. Trimming took 1 base from V and 9 from J; bases not matched to a gene: 6. The CDR3 sequence is 15 residues long. Complete variable domain (other parts from reference TRBV7-2 and TRBJ2-1): GAGVSQSPSNKVTEKGKDVELRCDPISGHTALYWYRQSLGQGLEFLIYFQGNSAPDKSGLPSDRFSAERTGGSVSTLTIQRTQQEDSAVYLCASSLDSGRKAEQFFGPGTRLTVL.

The chain couples TRBV5-1 to TRBJ2-5; 14 nucleotides align to TRBD2. Trimming at V came to 0 bases and at J to 5 bases, leaving 9 bases not matched to a gene. The CDR3 spans 18 residues. Germline-derived CDR1 and CDR2 are SGHRS and YFSETQ. The CDR3 here is CASSLAFMTSGRVETQYF. The CDR3 DNA reads TGCGCCAGCAGCTTGGCTTTTATGACTAGCGGGAGGGTGGAGACCCAGTACTTC.

This clone came up once. The chain uses TRBV4-1 and TRBJ1-6; D is perhaps TRBD1 (6 bases). CDR3 length equals 14 residues. Per the germline V gene, CDR1 is MGHRA and CDR2 is YSYEKL. Trimming took 0 bases from V and 8 from J, leaving 8 bases between them. The chain's CDR3 is CASSQDRGDSPLHF. CDR3 nucleotides: TGCGCCAGCAGCCAAGACAGGGGAGATTCACCCCTCCACTTT.